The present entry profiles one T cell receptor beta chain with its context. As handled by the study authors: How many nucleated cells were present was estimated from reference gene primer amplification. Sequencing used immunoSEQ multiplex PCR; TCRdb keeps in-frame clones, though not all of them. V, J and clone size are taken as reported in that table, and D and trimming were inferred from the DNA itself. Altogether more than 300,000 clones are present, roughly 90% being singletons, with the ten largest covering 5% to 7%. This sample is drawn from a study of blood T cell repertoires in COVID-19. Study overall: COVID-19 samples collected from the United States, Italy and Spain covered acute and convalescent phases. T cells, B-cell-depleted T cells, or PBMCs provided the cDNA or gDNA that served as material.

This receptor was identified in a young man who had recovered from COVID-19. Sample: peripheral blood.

The DNA of the CDR3 is TGTGCCAGCATTGGGCAGGGGACAGATACGCAGTATTTT. Its translation is CASIGQGTDTQYF. The V and J genes are TRBV11-1 and TRBJ2-3; a weak D match, TRBD1 (6 bases). CDR3 length equals 13 residues. V lost 7 bases and J 3 bases, leaving 11 bases between the germline ends. Per the germline V gene, CDR1 is SGHAT and CDR2 is FQDESV (reference sequence).